These 14 T cell receptor beta chains share one sample of origin, sequenced in a study of human T cells and chemical hapten exposure (dated by TCRdb to the early 2020s). Receptor amplification or capture employed RACE. The sequencing machine was a NextSeq 500. Clones were called with MiXCR by TCRdb after fastp trimmed the public reads at Q25, and only in-frame beta chains were retained. For every CDR3 protein sequence, its rows merge into one entry that carries the most common genes and DNA. This sample holds over 100,000 distinct CDR3 sequences; 9% to 10% were observed only once. Jointly, the top ten make up roughly 1.8% of the sample. This specimen's time point label, per the study, means: healthy volunteer bleed at 2 weeks. Total RNA was extracted from unfractionated whole blood collected in Tempus Blood RNA tubes. Sequenced: whole blood. The receptors stem from a male donor in good health. Some clones in this sample may be carry-over from other donors' samples.

Ten or more counts support this clonotype. The chain uses TRBV4-1 and TRBJ1-1, with D unresolved. Trimming shortened V by 6 bases and J by 1 base, and 6 bases separated the two germline ends. The length of the CDR3 is 12 residues. CDR1 and CDR2 from the germline V gene are MGHRA and YSYEKL. CDR3 amino acids: CASRWGNTEAFF. CDR3 nucleotide sequence: TGCGCCAGCAGGTGGGGGAACACTGAAGCTTTCTTT.

Note on this clonotype: This may be a read error: a much more frequent sequence differs by one nucleotide. This rearrangement joins TRBV27 to TRBJ2-1, with 10 bases matching TRBD2. CDR1 is MNHEY and CDR2 is SMNVEV in the germline V gene (reference sequence). After removal of 3 bases from V and 8 bases from J, the junction contained 10 bases not matched to a gene. CDR3 length equals 16 residues. The CDR3 loop is CASSFGLAEGYDEQFF. In DNA form, the CDR3 reads TGTGCCAGCAGTTTCGGACTAGCGGAGGGATACGATGAGCAGTTCTTC.

The V call is TRBV19, the J call TRBJ2-2, with 8 bases fitting TRBD1. Unmatched junction bases numbered 9, after V lost 4 bases and J lost 8 bases. The CDR3 is 15 amino acids. Germline V gene sequence: CDR1 LNHDA, CDR2 SQIVND (reference sequence). The CDR3 here is CASSTSQGAAGELFF. CDR3 nucleotides: TGTGCCAGTAGTACCTCGCAGGGGGCAGCGGGGGAGCTGTTTTTT.

The table lists this clonotype with many counts. The V and J genes are TRBV6-1 and TRBJ1-1; 10 positions agree with TRBD1. The CDR3 runs 15 residues. Germline V gives CDR1 MNHNS, CDR2 SASEGT. With V trimmed by 7 bases and J by 5 bases, 10 bases remained unmatched. CDR3 DNA: TGTGCCAGCACCGGGACAGGGGAGTTGGTGACTGAAGCTTTCTTT. As protein: CASTGTGELVTEAFF.

The J gene is TRBJ2-1, the V gene TRBV6-6; D is possibly TRBD1 or TRBD2 (6 bases each). V was clipped by 0 bases and J by 4 bases, with 10 bases between them. Germline V CDR1 and CDR2: MNHNY, SVGAGI (reference sequence). The CDR3 length is 15 residues. The CDR3 is CASSYSRGQYNEQFF. The CDR3 DNA is TGTGCCAGCAGTTACTCCCGGGGGCAATACAATGAGCAGTTCTTC.

This chain links TRBV7-9 with TRBJ1-1; 8 nucleotides agree with TRBD1. V was clipped by 5 bases and J by 2 bases; unmatched bases: 13. The CDR3 is made up of 17 amino acids. From germline, CDR1 is SEHNR and CDR2 FQNEAQ (reference sequence). CDR3 nucleotide sequence: TGTGCCAGCAGCCCCGGACCGGGACAGGAGGGCAACACTGAAGCTTTCTTT. It yields the protein CASSPGPGQEGNTEAFF.

This chain uses TRBV5-1 with TRBJ2-1, with TRBD2 matching over 14 bases. The junction had 15 bases not matched to a gene; V was cut back by 4 bases and J by 12 bases. This CDR3 contains 17 residues. The V gene's germline CDR1 is SGHRS and CDR2 YFSETQ. Here the CDR3 reads CASSPGTSGSQLLAQFF. The CDR3 DNA follows: TGCGCCAGCAGCCCCGGGACTAGCGGGAGTCAATTGTTGGCGCAGTTCTTC.

This clonotype was detected a few times. The rearrangement links TRBV12-3 or TRBV12-4 to TRBJ2-1; a weak D match, TRBD1 (6 bases). V dropped 3 bases and J dropped 5 bases, with 11 bases sitting between them. There are 14 residues in the CDR3. The CDR3: CASSFRGWNNEQFF. DNA for the CDR3: TGTGCCAGCAGTTTTAGGGGGTGGAACAATGAGCAGTTCTTC.

This chain uses TRBV19 with TRBJ2-2; D gene unclear. The germline V and J ends were trimmed by 7 bases and 0 bases, with 12 bases remaining between them. Per germline, CDR1 LNHDA and CDR2 SQIVND (reference sequence). The CDR3 is made up of 15 amino acids. DNA for the CDR3: TGTGCCAGTACCGAAGAGTTTCCGAACACCGGGGAGCTGTTTTTT. This codes for CASTEEFPNTGELFF.

The rearrangement joins TRBV19 to TRBJ2-2; D not resolved. Germline V gene sequence: CDR1 LNHDA, CDR2 SQIVND (reference sequence). Between the trimmed V and J ends, which lost 8 bases and 2 bases, there was a span of 12 bases. This CDR3 is built from 14 residues. The CDR3 spells CASLSQLNTGELFF. CDR3 in DNA: TGTGCCAGTTTGTCACAGCTTAACACCGGGGAGCTGTTTTTT.

In its sample, this clonotype was seen many times. The chain links TRBV3-1 to TRBJ1-1; D gene ambiguous. Trimming left V 0 bases short and J 1 base short, with 9 bases between. Germline V gives CDR1 LGHDT, CDR2 YNNKEL (reference sequence). This CDR3 is built from 15 residues. The CDR3 coding sequence is TGTGCCAGCAGCCAAGATCGGGCCCGGAACACTGAAGCTTTCTTT. It codes for CASSQDRARNTEAFF.

This rearrangement joins TRBV10-3 to TRBJ2-1; TRBD1 is a possible D gene (6 bases). Trimming shortened V by 5 bases and J by 8 bases, and 10 bases separated the two germline ends. The CDR3 spans 12 residues. CDR1 and CDR2 (germline): ENHRY, SYGVKD. CDR3 protein: CAISLQGYEQFF. In DNA form, the CDR3 reads TGTGCCATCAGTTTACAGGGATATGAGCAGTTCTTC.

The chain is built from TRBV6-5 and TRBJ2-5; D unresolved. With 0 bases removed from V and 3 bases from J, the gap between germline ends came to 8 bases. CDR3 length: 14 residues. Germline CDR1 reads MNHEY; CDR2 reads SVGAGI. The CDR3 region is CASSYSSWEETQYF. The DNA for the CDR3 is TGTGCCAGCAGTTACTCGAGCTGGGAAGAGACCCAGTACTTC.

V usage is TRBV5-5 and J usage is TRBJ2-5; the match to TRBD2 covers 8 bases. Looked up from germline, CDR1 is SGHKS and CDR2 is YYEKEE (reference sequence). The CDR3 extends over 15 amino acids. Losses at the gene ends were 1 base for V and 1 base for J; bases not matched to a gene: 3. The CDR3 is CASSLTSGSQETQYF. The CDR3, as DNA: TGTGCCAGCAGCTTGACTAGCGGCTCCCAAGAGACCCAGTACTTC. Combining the CDR3 with reference TRBV5-5 and TRBJ2-5 gives the whole variable domain DAGVTQSPTHLIKTRGQQVTLRCSPISGHKSVSWYQQVLGQGPQFIFQYYEKEERGRGNFPDRFSARQFPNYSSELNVNALLLGDSALYLCASSLTSGSQETQYFGPGTRLLVL.